The clone carrying this TCR beta chain was counted many times. Its matching antigen is unknown. The sample belongs to a study of response to subunit inactivated influenza vaccine. CDR1 DFQATT and CDR2 SNEGSKA come from the germline V gene (reference sequence). V gave up 0 bases and J gave up 0 bases, with 14 bases separating them. The length of the CDR3 is 16 residues. Study conclusions and caveats: There was a suggestion from the authors that each seasonal influenza vaccination recruits few new T cells.

TCRdb re-called the RT-PCR reads with MiXCR, one entry per CDR3 protein. The top ten hold about 12% of the sample, which has about 480,000 distinct CDR3 sequences, 10% to 15% seen once. This chain connects TRBV20-1 to TRBJ2-5; D not certain. The source of this sequence is a man aged 50 to 60 who received an inactivated influenza vaccine. Sequencing was performed on PBMCs from blood, taken roughly 47 days after vaccination. The CDR3 nucleotides are TGCAGTGCTAGAGATCACGTGAGAGAGTACCAAGAGACCCAGTACTTC. Translation gives CSARDHVREYQETQYF.